This entry concerns a single T cell receptor beta chain. What it recognizes is unknown. This sample is part of a study of persistence of HIV-infected CD4 T cells. Study-wide context: Isolated cells were CMV- and HIV-1 Gag-responding CD4+ T cells. Multiple blood draws of up to about 180 mL, except a couple of donors with single leukapheresis.

Germline CDR1 MGHDK, CDR2 SYGVNS. Between the trimmed V and J ends, which lost 6 bases and 1 base, there was a span of 10 bases. The CDR3 is made up of 14 amino acids. An overlapping HIV-1 Gag peptide pool stimulated these cells at about 0.91 ug/peptide/mL. CD40L/CD69 double-negative CD45RO-high memory CD4+ T cells were collected. This was the immunoSEQ version 4 assay in survey mode. Only in-frame clones appear in the TCRdb table, and some are missing; sequencing was by immunoSEQ multiplex PCR. Here the sample spans 30,000 to 35,000 clones, roughly 80% being singletons. General observations from the study: Degenerate expanded CDR3beta sequences were enriched among CMV- and Gag-responding cells.

The TCR was taken from an adult woman with HIV who was CMV-seropositive. The sequenced sample was CD4+ T cells sorted from PBMCs after approximately 20-hour stimulation, obtained from a patient who received antiretroviral therapy. The gene calls are TRBV25-1 and TRBJ2-4; no firm D call. Here the CDR3 DNA reads TGTGCCAGCAGCCCCGTGGGGGCCAAAAACATTCAGTACTTC. Translating gives CASSPVGAKNIQYF.